One T cell receptor (beta chain) is described in this entry. Its cognate antigen has yet to be identified. No qualities accompany the bases; no much larger clone lies one base away. This sample stems from a study of T cell responses to AZD1222 COVID-19 vaccine (dated by TCRdb to the early 2020s). In terms of the full investigation: Because spike-specific TCR depth and breadth did not differ between the two schedules, AZD1222 recipients who got a second dose at roughly 4 weeks were pooled with those who got a second dose at roughly 12 weeks. A total of 233 trial participants underwent TCR sequencing, of whom roughly 210 had received two doses of AZD1222 and 26 had received two doses of the MenACWY control vaccine. Trial participants were enrolled into age subgroups of 18-55, 56-69 and 70-plus years, which contained about 160, 30 and 59 TCR-sequenced participants, respectively.

The CDR3 regions of human TCRbeta chains were analyzed by immunosequencing. The original pipeline was this. TCRs in the repertoires were matched against a reference library of SARS-CoV-2-specific TCRs that had been generated with the MIRA antigen-specificity platform. Breadth was defined as the fraction of unique TCRs that were SARS-CoV-2-associated. Depth was defined as the fraction of total T cells that were SARS-CoV-2-associated. Each spike-specific TCR was assigned to its reactive spike region and to a CD4 or CD8 class using the MIRA data. Log10-transformed breadth and depth values were compared by one-way ANOVA with Sidak's multiple comparisons tests. Drawn from immuneACCESS, this table holds only the in-frame rearrangements with V and J called that TCRdb kept. Clones are partly lost; checked studies trace under half to an unresolved V gene and leave the rest unexplained. Clone size and V and J calls were adopted from that table, with D and trimming inferred from the DNA. The sample includes roughly 100,000 clones, with roughly 82% observed a single time. 4% to 6% of the sample lies in the top ten.

Study-wide conclusions, independent of this receptor: Reportedly, almost half of the unique spike-specific TCRs recognized epitopes lying outside the regions that are mutated in the B.1.351 and B.1.1.7 variants. Conclusions about previously exposed vaccinees are limited because only a handful of AZD1222 recipients were SARS-CoV-2 seropositive at baseline. Participants were mostly white British and included more females than males, and it was suggested by the authors that clonal diversity may have been underestimated. The 56-69-year group was small, and its depth increase did not reach significance, likely because of low power. Because no day 14 peak-response samples were available, the repertoires could be characterized only after the peak T cell response. A significant rise in spike-specific TCR breadth and depth was observed after two AZD1222 doses relative to day 0 and relative to MenACWY recipients. Vaccine-associated CD4 TCRs spanned the whole spike protein, with dominant responses in regions 160-218 and 743-854.

What this sample's time point label stands for: baseline before first vaccination. Vaccinee samples were obtained from the UK trials COV001 and COV002, which included a single-blind randomized controlled phase 2/3 trial of AZD1222 (ChAdOx1 nCoV-19) in healthy adults. For TCRbeta chain sequencing, PBMC samples were collected from trial participants at day 0 and at day 28 after the second dose. From the cysteine up to the phenylalanine, the CDR3 has a length of 17 residues. The entry retains the CDR3 DNA only, 51 bases that are in frame from base 1. From the germline V gene, CDR1 is SNHLY and CDR2 is FYNNEI. Ends trimmed: V by 4 bases, J by 5 bases; bases unmatched to a gene: 9.

The sequencing here drew on peripheral blood, taken on day 0 of AZD1222 vaccination. This chain joins TRBV2 to TRBJ1-6, with 9 bases in between that match TRBD1. The sequence came from an adult in good health. CDR3 sequence: CASSAGTGGRNNSPLHF. In nucleotides, the sequence is TGTGCCAGCAGTGCCGGAACAGGGGGCAGGAATAATTCACCCCTCCACTTT.